Following are 9 T cell receptor beta chains from one sample sequenced in a study of shared T cell receptors in the human thymus. Libraries were prepared by immunoSEQ multiplex PCR; TCRdb keeps only in-frame clonotypes and omits some of them. The table has about 660,000 clones, around 87% seen once. These records were also assigned to another study, of human thymus T cells.

The sequenced sample consisted of thymocytes. The receptors stem from a boy less than two years old with a congenital heart defect.

The chain uses TRBV5-8 and TRBJ2-7, with D possibly being TRBD2 (5 bases). Germline V CDR1 and CDR2: SGHTS, YDEGEE. CDR3 length equals 14 residues. The V end lost 1 base, the J end lost 4 bases, and 12 bases lay between the germline ends. The CDR3 nucleotides read TGTGCCAGCAGCTTGATCGGGGTCCCTTACGAGCAGTACTTC. Its translation is CASSLIGVPYEQYF.

The rearrangement joins TRBV6-5 to TRBJ1-5; D not resolved. CDR3 size: 13 residues. V gave up 8 bases and J gave up 7 bases, with 15 bases separating them. Germline CDR1 and CDR2: MNHEY and SVGAGI. This chain's CDR3 is CASGLAEAQPQHF. CDR3 DNA sequence: TGTGCCAGCGGCCTGGCGGAGGCGCAGCCCCAGCATTTT.

This rearrangement joins TRBV4-1 to TRBJ2-1, with D possibly TRBD2 on 5 matching bases. V lost 6 bases, J lost 0 bases, and 9 bases lay in between. This CDR3 region has 14 residues. Germline CDR1 reads MGHRA; CDR2 reads YSYEKL. CDR3 in amino acids: CASRLESSYNEQFF. CDR3 in DNA: TGCGCCAGCAGACTAGAAAGCTCCTACAATGAGCAGTTCTTC.

CDR3 amino acids: CASSLSELAFTDTQYF. In nucleotides, the CDR3 is TGTGCCAGCAGCTTAAGCGAACTAGCTTTCACAGATACGCAGTATTTT. This chain uses TRBV7-2 with TRBJ2-3; possibly TRBD2 for D (6 bases). Germline loops: CDR1 SGHTA, CDR2 FQGNSA. With 2 bases removed from V and 2 bases from J, the gap between germline ends came to 14 bases. The CDR3 extends over 16 amino acids.

The DNA of the CDR3 is TGTGCCAGCAGCCCTATGGGACAGGGGGCCAATGAGCAGTTCTTC. Encoded protein: CASSPMGQGANEQFF. This rearrangement joins TRBV6-5 to TRBJ2-1; 12 bases map to TRBD1. The germline V gene has CDR1 MNHEY and CDR2 SVGAGI. This CDR3 region has 15 residues. V lost 6 bases to trimming and J lost 6 bases; unmatched junction nucleotides: 6.

In nucleotides, the CDR3 is TGTGCCAGCAGCGTATTTGGGGGGACCCACAGAGAAAACACCATATATTTT. This translates into CASSVFGGTHRENTIYF. The chain links TRBV9 to TRBJ1-3; a weak D match, TRBD1 (5 bases). Trimming took off 1 base at V and 6 bases at J, with 20 bases between the two ends. Germline CDR1 SGDLS, CDR2 YYNGEE. This CDR3 is built from 17 residues. The complete variable domain, with remaining parts taken from reference TRBV9 and TRBJ1-3, reads DSGVTQTPKHLITATGQRVTLRCSPRSGDLSVYWYQQSLDQGLQFLIQYYNGEERAKGNILERFSAQQFPDLHSELNLSSLELGDSALYFCASSVFGGTHRENTIYFGEGSWLTVV.

This clone was detected only once. At the DNA level, this CDR3 is encoded by other sequences in the same sample as well. The chain combines TRBV7-9 with TRBJ2-1; TRBD1 aligns across 10 bases. The CDR3 sequence is 13 residues long. V shed 3 bases, J shed 7 bases, and the junction held 0 bases outside the gene matches. The germline CDR1 and CDR2 sequences are SEHNR and FQNEAQ (reference sequence). The CDR3 DNA is TGTGCCAGCAGCTTGGGACAGGGGAATGAGCAGTTCTTC. Translated, it gives CASSLGQGNEQFF.

This clone was seen a few times. The chain couples TRBV5-1 to TRBJ1-1; the D gene is possibly TRBD1 (6 bases). Trimming stripped 0 bases from V and 0 bases from J, with 12 bases between. CDR1 and CDR2 from the germline V gene are SGHRS and YFSETQ. This CDR3 contains 16 residues. This CDR3 is CASSLGRQGLNTEAFF. In DNA form, the CDR3 reads TGCGCCAGCAGCTTGGGCCGGCAGGGGTTGAACACTGAAGCTTTCTTT.

The gene calls are TRBV27 and TRBJ2-2; 9 nucleotides agree with TRBD1. J was trimmed by 0 bases and V by 8 bases; bases with no gene match: 7. CDR3 length: 16 amino acids. CDR1 MNHEY and CDR2 SMNVEV come from the germline V gene (reference sequence). CDR3 nucleotides: TGTGCCAGCGGGGGGGGACAGGGTGCGAACACCGGGGAGCTGTTTTTT. It yields the protein CASGGGQGANTGELFF.